The clone carrying this TCR beta chain was recorded a few times. The data stem from a study of blood T cell repertoires in COVID-19. The overall study: T cells, B-cell-depleted T cells, or PBMCs provided the cDNA or gDNA that served as material.

In the original processing: Scientists estimated how many nucleated cells there were by amplifying reference gene primers. The table came from immunoSEQ multiplex PCR; TCRdb's copy has only in-frame clones and leaves some out. D and trimming come from the DNA, and the V and J calls and clone size come from that table. The sample has around 36,000 clones; more than 80% are singletons. The specimen sequenced was peripheral blood. This TCR was sampled from a man between 60 and 75 years old with acute or convalescent COVID-19.

The CDR3: CASSSRTSGGELFF. The CDR3 bases are TGTGCCAGCAGCTCCCGGACTAGCGGCGGGGAGCTGTTTTTT. The chain has TRBV9 and TRBJ2-2; 10 nucleotides match TRBD2. This CDR3 has 14 amino acids. Per germline, CDR1 SGDLS and CDR2 YYNGEE. V lost 4 bases and J lost 7; bases outside the gene matches: 4.